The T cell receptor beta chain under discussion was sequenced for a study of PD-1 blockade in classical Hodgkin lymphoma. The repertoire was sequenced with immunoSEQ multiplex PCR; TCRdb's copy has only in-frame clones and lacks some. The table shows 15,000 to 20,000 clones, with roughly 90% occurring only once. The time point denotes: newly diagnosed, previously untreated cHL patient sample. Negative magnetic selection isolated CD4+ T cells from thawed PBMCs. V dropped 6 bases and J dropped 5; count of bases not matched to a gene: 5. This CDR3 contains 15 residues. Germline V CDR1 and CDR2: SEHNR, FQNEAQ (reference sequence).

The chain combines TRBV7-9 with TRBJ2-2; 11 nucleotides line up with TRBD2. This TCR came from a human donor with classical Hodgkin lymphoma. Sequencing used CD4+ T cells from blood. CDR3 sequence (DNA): TGTGCCAGCAGGCTAGCGGGAGGAGGTACCGGGGAGCTGTTTTTT. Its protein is CASRLAGGGTGELFF.